What follows are 17 T cell receptor beta chains derived from one specimen sequenced in a study of blood T cell repertoires in COVID-19. Profiling relied on immunoSEQ multiplex PCR, and the TCRdb table lists in-frame clones only, not all of them. The table has about 230,000 clones, approximately 90% seen once. The sequencing input was PBMCs or T cells enriched from blood (not recorded which). The receptors come from a woman in her thirties or forties with acute COVID-19.

The genes are TRBV7-9 and TRBJ1-1, with TRBD1 matching over 7 bases. There are 15 residues in the CDR3. Germline loops: CDR1 SEHNR, CDR2 FQNEAQ (reference sequence). V gave up 2 bases and J gave up 3 bases; unmatched junction bases: 6. The CDR3 here is CASSLMNRGDTEAFF. The CDR3 DNA is TGTGCCAGCAGCTTAATGAACAGGGGAGACACTGAAGCTTTCTTT.

CDR3 in amino acids: CASSPRLLPGNTIYF. For the CDR3, the DNA is TGTGCCAGCAGTCCCAGGTTACTCCCTGGAAACACCATATATTTT. This rearrangement joins TRBV6-5 to TRBJ1-3; D unclear. The CDR3 has 15 residues. The V end was cut by 5 bases, the J end by 2 bases, with 13 bases between. CDR1 MNHEY and CDR2 SVGAGI come from the germline V gene.

V gene TRBV5-4 combines with J gene TRBJ2-3, with D perhaps matching TRBD2 (6 bases). V lost 5 bases, J lost 6 bases, and 16 bases lay in between. Germline CDR1 reads SGHNT; CDR2 reads YYREEE (reference sequence). This CDR3 contains 14 residues. CDR3 sequence reads: CASSWGTRGDTQYF. The CDR3 bases are TGTGCCAGCAGTTGGGGGACTCGGGGGGATACGCAGTATTTT.

V usage is TRBV10-2 and J usage is TRBJ1-4; D gene ambiguous. Trimming left V 6 bases short and J 0 bases short, with 11 bases between. Germline-derived CDR1 and CDR2 are WSHSY and SAAADI. There are 15 residues in the CDR3. The CDR3 loop reads CASRERVATNEKLFF. In DNA, the CDR3 is TGCGCCAGCAGGGAGAGAGTTGCAACTAATGAAAAACTGTTTTTT.

This chain's CDR3 is CSVEGGVDYEQYF. The CDR3 DNA reads as TGCAGCGTGGAGGGAGGGGTGGACTACGAGCAGTACTTC. V usage is TRBV29-1 and J usage is TRBJ2-7; the match to TRBD2 covers 7 bases. The CDR3 has 13 residues. V was pared by 6 bases and J by 3 bases, with 8 bases of the junction left unmatched. CDR1 SQVTM and CDR2 ANQGSEA come from the germline V gene.

The chain uses TRBV5-1 and TRBJ2-3; a possible D gene is TRBD2 (6 bases). V was trimmed by 0 bases and J by 4 bases, leaving 12 bases between them. This CDR3 has 15 amino acids. Germline V gene data show CDR1 as SGHRS and CDR2 as YFSETQ. The CDR3 coding sequence is TGCGCCAGCAGCTTGGGGGGCAGGAGGGCAGATACGCAGTATTTT. It specifies CASSLGGRRADTQYF.

The chain combines TRBV18 with TRBJ1-1; 8 nucleotides agree with TRBD1. This CDR3 spans 16 amino acids. V lost 3 bases, J lost 1 base, and 7 bases stayed unmatched. Germline CDR1 KGHSH, CDR2 LQKENI. The DNA for the CDR3 is TGTGCCAGCTCACCCCAACAGGGGGTGGCGAACACTGAAGCTTTCTTT. Its translation is CASSPQQGVANTEAFF. Supplemented by reference TRBV18 and TRBJ1-1, the full variable domain reads NAGVMQNPRHLVRRRGQEARLRCSPMKGHSHVYWYRQLPEEGLKFMVYLQKENIIDESGMPKERFSAEFPKEGPSILRIQQVVRGDSAAYFCASSPQQGVANTEAFFGQGTRLTVV.

This rearrangement joins TRBV7-2 to TRBJ1-1, with TRBD1 as a possible D gene (5 bases). This CDR3 is 15 amino acids long. CDR1 is SGHTA, CDR2 FQGNSA, per germline. V lost 2 bases, J lost 1 base, and 11 bases lay in between. In DNA form, the CDR3 reads TGTGCCAGCAGCTTAAGACAGCTGGGGAACACTGAAGCTTTCTTT. Translation gives CASSLRQLGNTEAFF.

This chain joins TRBV5-6 and TRBJ2-1; perhaps TRBD2 as D (6 bases). The germline V and J ends were trimmed by 7 bases and 10 bases, with 27 bases remaining between them. Germline assignment: CDR1 SGHDT and CDR2 YYEEEE. CDR3 length: 16 amino acids. The CDR3 region is CASSLRGIQYGREQFF. DNA for the CDR3: TGTGCCAGCTCCCTCCGGGGGATCCAATATGGCCGCGAGCAGTTCTTC.

The gene calls are TRBV19 and TRBJ1-4, with D possibly being TRBD1 (6 bases). From germline, CDR1 is LNHDA and CDR2 SQIVND (reference sequence). This CDR3 comprises 14 residues. V gave up 6 bases and J gave up 4 bases, with 12 bases separating them. CDR3 nucleotide sequence: TGTGCCAGTAGGTACAGGGTCGATAATGAAAAACTGTTTTTT. It yields the protein CASRYRVDNEKLFF.

The chain links TRBV5-1 to TRBJ2-5, with TRBD2 identical over 8 bases. V gave up 1 base and J gave up 4 bases; unmatched junction bases: 6. Germline V CDR1 and CDR2: SGHRS, YFSETQ. The CDR3 is 15 amino acids. CDR3 nucleotides: TGCGCCAGCAGCTTGAACGGGCTAGCGGGAGAGACCCAGTACTTC. Translation: CASSLNGLAGETQYF.

The chain has TRBV19 and TRBJ1-6, with 7 bases identical to TRBD1. Per the germline V gene, CDR1 is LNHDA and CDR2 is SQIVND (reference sequence). Trimming at V came to 3 bases and at J to 8 bases, leaving 4 bases not matched to a gene. The CDR3 runs 14 residues. CDR3 amino acids: CASSIFTGDSPLHF. The CDR3 bases are TGTGCCAGTAGTATTTTCACAGGGGATTCACCCCTCCACTTT.

The rearrangement uses TRBV10-3 and TRBJ2-2; 10 positions agree with TRBD1. V lost 0 bases and J lost 4; bases outside the gene matches: 8. CDR3 size: 18 residues. From germline, CDR1 is ENHRY and CDR2 SYGVKD. The CDR3 DNA is TGTGCCATCAGTGAGTCGGGTAGACAGGGGGCAGGCACCGGGGAGCTGTTTTTT. As protein: CAISESGRQGAGTGELFF.

This chain joins TRBV7-9 and TRBJ1-4, with 11 bases aligning to TRBD1. This CDR3 contains 14 residues. Germline CDR1 is SEHNR and CDR2 is FQNEAQ (reference sequence). V gave up 4 bases and J gave up 7 bases; unmatched junction bases: 2. As DNA, the CDR3 is TGTGCCAGCAGCTGGGGGACAGGGGGTGAAAAACTGTTTTTT. It specifies CASSWGTGGEKLFF.

The V and J genes are TRBV9 and TRBJ2-7; TRBD1 aligns across 8 bases. Germline loops: CDR1 SGDLS, CDR2 YYNGEE. CDR3 size: 15 residues. Trimming took 0 bases from V and 4 from J; bases not matched to a gene: 6. This CDR3 reads CASSVEGQGAYEQYV. For the CDR3, the DNA is TGTGCCAGCAGCGTAGAAGGGCAGGGGGCATACGAGCAGTACGTC.

This rearrangement joins TRBV19 to TRBJ2-5, with 7 bases identical to TRBD1. After removal of 5 bases from V and 2 bases from J, the junction contained 5 bases not matched to a gene. The CDR3 runs 14 residues. Per germline, CDR1 LNHDA and CDR2 SQIVND (reference sequence). CDR3 sequence reads: CASSVRDSQETQYF. The CDR3 region has the DNA TGTGCCAGTAGTGTCCGGGACAGTCAAGAGACCCAGTACTTC.

The chain carries TRBV21-1 and TRBJ2-7; no check of the table's D call, TRBD2, against the DNA was made. TRBV21-1 is a documented pseudogene. The CDR3 length is 15 residues. The CDR3 protein is CASSKVAGFPCEQYV. In DNA form, the CDR3 reads TGTGCCAGCAGCAAAGTAGCGGGGTTCCCCTGCGAGCAGTACGTC.